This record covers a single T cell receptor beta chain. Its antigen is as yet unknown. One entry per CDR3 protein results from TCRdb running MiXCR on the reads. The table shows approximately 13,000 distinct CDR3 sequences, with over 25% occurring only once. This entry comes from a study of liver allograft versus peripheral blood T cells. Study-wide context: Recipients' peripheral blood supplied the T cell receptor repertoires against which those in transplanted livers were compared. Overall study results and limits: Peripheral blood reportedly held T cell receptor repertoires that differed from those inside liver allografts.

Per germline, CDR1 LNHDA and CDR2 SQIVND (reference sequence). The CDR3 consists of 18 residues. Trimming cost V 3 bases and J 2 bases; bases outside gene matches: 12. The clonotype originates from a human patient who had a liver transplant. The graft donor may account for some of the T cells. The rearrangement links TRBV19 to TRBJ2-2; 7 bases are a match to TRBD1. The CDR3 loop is CASSIHRDSRPNTGELFF. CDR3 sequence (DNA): TGTGCCAGTAGTATCCACCGGGACAGTCGACCTAACACCGGGGAGCTGTTTTTT.